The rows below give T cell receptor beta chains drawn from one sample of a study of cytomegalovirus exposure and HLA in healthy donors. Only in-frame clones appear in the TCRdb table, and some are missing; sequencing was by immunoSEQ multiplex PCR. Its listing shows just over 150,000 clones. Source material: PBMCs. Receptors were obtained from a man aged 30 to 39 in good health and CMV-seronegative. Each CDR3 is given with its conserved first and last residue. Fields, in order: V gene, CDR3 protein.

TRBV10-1 CASSESHRGMDNEQFF
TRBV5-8 CASSSPRTGAYEQYF
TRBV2 CASSGWLRQGAKGANVLTF
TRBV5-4 CASSSGGLAEYNEQFF
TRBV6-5 CASSGSVSYEQYF
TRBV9 CASSVGLAGGFYEQYF
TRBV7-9 CASSSSSGSIHEQYF
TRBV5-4 CASSLLAGGSTGELFF
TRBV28 CASSPWTGSMNTEAFF
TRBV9 CASSSREGRIFYGYTF
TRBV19 CASSPTGVSYEQYF
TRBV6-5 CASSYYYGKEQYF
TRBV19 CASSIGPTYEQYF
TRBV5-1 CASSLAFRVNTDTQYF
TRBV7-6 CASSLAPGPIDQPQHF
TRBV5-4 CASSLSSGNEQFF
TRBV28 CASIGTVNTEAFF
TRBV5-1 CASSVSGRAYNEQFF
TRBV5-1 CASSLASSGEQETQYF
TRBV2 CASSGQINSPLHF
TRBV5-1 CASTAGTSGRAGTGELFF
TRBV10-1 CASSERTGYMNTEAFF
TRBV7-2 CASSYLAGGHHYEQYF
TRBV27 CASRDREIANYGYTF
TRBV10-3 CAILEETGNTGELFF
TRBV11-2 CASSPQRQVNTEAFF
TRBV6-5 CASSYFRANTEAFF
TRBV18 CASSHGQVGSTEAFF